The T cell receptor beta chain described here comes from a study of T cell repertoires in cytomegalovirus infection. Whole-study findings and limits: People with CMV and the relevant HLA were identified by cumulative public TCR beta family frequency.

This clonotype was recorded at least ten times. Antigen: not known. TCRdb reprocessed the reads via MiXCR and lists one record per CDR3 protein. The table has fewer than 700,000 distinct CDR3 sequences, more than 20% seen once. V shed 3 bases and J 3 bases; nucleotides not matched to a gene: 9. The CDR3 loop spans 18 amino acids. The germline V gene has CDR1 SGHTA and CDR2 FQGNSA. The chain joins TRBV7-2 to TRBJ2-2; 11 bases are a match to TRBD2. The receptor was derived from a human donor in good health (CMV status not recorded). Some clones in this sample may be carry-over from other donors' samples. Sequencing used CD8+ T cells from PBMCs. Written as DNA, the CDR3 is TGTGCCAGCAGCTTCCCGGAACTAGCGGGAGCTCACACCGGGGAGCTGTTTTTT. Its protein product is CASSFPELAGAHTGELFF.